This is a list of T cell receptor beta chains from one sample in a study of T-cell memory formation after mild COVID-19. TCRdb reprocessed the 5' RACE reads via MiXCR and lists one record per CDR3 protein. The data hold around 300,000 distinct CDR3 sequences, with roughly an eighth observed a single time. Input material: PBMCs or a T cell subset sorted from them (not recorded which). These receptors were obtained from a man younger than 35 who had mild COVID-19 (a few samples of this study predate the infection). Cell type and time point are not known. Both conserved end residues are part of each CDR3. Each record gives: V gene, clone size, J gene, D gene, CDR3 DNA, CDR3 protein. A D gene is named only where the DNA matches it firmly. Expanded clones get a size class; other rows say once, few or many, or leave the size out.

v_gene: TRBV11-1
abundance: NA
j_gene: TRBJ1-2
d_gene: NA
CDR3nt: TGTGCCAGCAGCTTAAACGCGGACTATGGCTACACCTTC
CDR3aa: CASSLNADYGYTF

v_gene: TRBV5-1
abundance: many
j_gene: TRBJ2-3
d_gene: TRBD2
CDR3nt: TGCGCCAGCAGCTTGGAGGGGTACGCGGGGGCAGATACGCAGTATTTT
CDR3aa: CASSLEGYAGADTQYF

v_gene: TRBV7-9
abundance: NA
j_gene: TRBJ2-3
d_gene: NA
CDR3nt: TGTGCCAGCAGCACCCTTGGGGGGGGGCCGTTCGGGGATACGCAGTATTTT
CDR3aa: CASSTLGGGPFGDTQYF

v_gene: TRBV6-5
abundance: NA
j_gene: TRBJ2-5
d_gene: NA
CDR3nt: TGTGCCAGCAGTTACTCAGTCAACCAAGAGACCCAGTACTTC
CDR3aa: CASSYSVNQETQYF

v_gene: TRBV5-1
abundance: many
j_gene: TRBJ1-5
d_gene: NA
CDR3nt: TGCGCCAGCAGCTCCGGGGGAAATCAGCCCCAGCATTTT
CDR3aa: CASSSGGNQPQHF

v_gene: TRBV2
abundance: many
j_gene: TRBJ2-4
d_gene: TRBD2
CDR3nt: TGTGCCAGCAGTGAAGATTATGGACTAGCGGGGGGGCTAGCCAAAAACATTCAGTACTTC
CDR3aa: CASSEDYGLAGGLAKNIQYF

v_gene: TRBV7-6
abundance: NA
j_gene: TRBJ1-1
d_gene: NA
CDR3nt: TGTGCCAGCAGCTTAGCAGGACAAGGCACTGAAGCTTTCTTT
CDR3aa: CASSLAGQGTEAFF

v_gene: TRBV5-1
abundance: many
j_gene: TRBJ2-3
d_gene: NA
CDR3nt: TGCGCCAGCAGCTTGGTTCCGACAGATACGCAGTATTTT
CDR3aa: CASSLVPTDTQYF

v_gene: TRBV7-2
abundance: few
j_gene: TRBJ2-1
d_gene: TRBD2
CDR3nt: TGTGCCAGCAGTTACGAACACCCCGGACTAGCGGGGGTCAATGAGCAGTTCTTC
CDR3aa: CASSYEHPGLAGVNEQFF

v_gene: TRBV7-2
abundance: few
j_gene: TRBJ1-4
d_gene: NA
CDR3nt: TGTGCCAGCAGCTCCCCAAATGAAAAACTGTTTTTT
CDR3aa: CASSSPNEKLFF

v_gene: TRBV6-5
abundance: few
j_gene: TRBJ2-7
d_gene: TRBD1
CDR3nt: TGTGCCAGCAACGGGGACAGCTACGAGCAGTACTTC
CDR3aa: CASNGDSYEQYF

v_gene: TRBV6-5
abundance: NA
j_gene: TRBJ1-3
d_gene: NA
CDR3nt: TGTGCCAGCAGTTTCGGACCTGGAAACACCATATATTTT
CDR3aa: CASSFGPGNTIYF

v_gene: TRBV2
abundance: NA
j_gene: TRBJ1-5
d_gene: NA
CDR3nt: TGTGCCAGCAGTGAAGCCGAGGGGCAGCCCCAGCATTTT
CDR3aa: CASSEAEGQPQHF